The 26 T cell receptor beta chains in this list originate from one sample, sequenced in a study of blood T cell repertoires in COVID-19. TCRdb keeps only in-frame clones here, not all; method: immunoSEQ multiplex PCR. The table records around 64,000 clones, about nine tenths of them present only once. Sequenced: peripheral blood. The receptors come from a man aged 50 or older with active COVID-19.

This rearrangement joins TRBV4-3 to TRBJ2-7; possibly TRBD1 for D (5 bases). This CDR3 comprises 13 residues. V gave up 8 bases and J gave up 6 bases, with 17 bases separating them. Germline CDR1 LGHNA, CDR2 YSLEER. CDR3 protein: CASSSWWGSEQYF. CDR3 DNA: TGCGCCAGCTCGTCGTGGTGGGGCTCCGAGCAGTACTTC.

The chain employs TRBV11-3 and TRBJ2-1, with D tentatively TRBD1 (5 bases). There are 12 residues in the CDR3. CDR1 and CDR2 (germline): SGHNT, YENEEA. V lost 3 bases to trimming and J lost 6 bases, with 6 bases between them. CDR3 region: CASSFTGNEQFF. The CDR3 bases are TGTGCCAGCAGCTTCACAGGCAATGAGCAGTTCTTC.

This rearrangement joins TRBV27 to TRBJ2-1; possible D gene TRBD2, 6 bases. V lost 6 bases to trimming and J lost 2 bases, with 17 bases between them. Germline V gene data show CDR1 as MNHEY and CDR2 as SMNVEV (reference sequence). The CDR3 has 16 amino acids. The CDR3 nucleotides read TGTGCCAGCAGCCCCTGGCGGGACTTTCCCTACAATGAGCAGTTCTTC. Its translation: CASSPWRDFPYNEQFF.

The chain employs TRBV19 and TRBJ2-7, with 10 bases lining up with TRBD2. The V segment lost 8 bases and the J segment 6 bases; nucleotides outside the gene matches: 16. The CDR3 loop spans 16 amino acids. Per the germline V gene, CDR1 is LNHDA and CDR2 is SQIVND (reference sequence). The CDR3 nucleotides read TGTGCCAGTGCCACAGTAGCGGGAGGAAGTCCGAGCGAGCAGTACTTC. Translating it yields CASATVAGGSPSEQYF.

The chain recombines TRBV11-2 with TRBJ1-1; D is unclear. This CDR3 contains 13 residues. With 2 bases removed from V and 1 base from J, the gap between germline ends came to 5 bases. The germline CDR1 and CDR2 sequences are SGHAT and FQNNGV. The CDR3: CASSLWANTEAFF. In DNA form, the CDR3 reads TGTGCCAGCAGCTTATGGGCGAACACTGAAGCTTTCTTT.

J is TRBJ1-6 and V is TRBV7-9; D not certain. The V end lost 3 bases, the J end lost 3 bases, and 6 bases lay between the germline ends. The CDR3 spans 14 residues. CDR1 and CDR2 from the germline V gene are SEHNR and FQNEAQ (reference sequence). The DNA of the CDR3 is TGTGCCAGCAGCTTCGCCAGCTATAATTCACCCCTCCACTTT. Its protein product is CASSFASYNSPLHF.

This chain connects TRBV29-1 to TRBJ1-1, with 7 nucleotides matching TRBD1. In germline, CDR1 is SQVTM, CDR2 ANQGSEA. The CDR3 spans 15 residues. V gave up 3 bases and J gave up 0 bases; unmatched junction bases: 7. The CDR3 reads CSVDRSGQMNTEAFF. The CDR3 coding sequence is TGCAGCGTTGACAGATCGGGACAGATGAACACTGAAGCTTTCTTT.

This chain links TRBV28 with TRBJ1-4; TRBD1 agrees at 7 bases. Per germline, CDR1 MDHEN and CDR2 SYDVKM. The CDR3 contains 12 residues. The ends lost 7 bases at V and 14 bases at J; junction bases unmatched: 10. CDR3 amino acids: CASTSGQQYLFF. As DNA, the CDR3 is TGTGCCAGCACCTCGGGACAGCAGTATCTGTTTTTT.

The V and J genes are TRBV7-9 and TRBJ1-2; the D is unclear. The V and J ends lost 5 bases and 3 bases respectively, with 10 bases between them. This CDR3 region has 13 residues. Germline V gene sequence: CDR1 SEHNR, CDR2 FQNEAQ (reference sequence). DNA for the CDR3: TGTGCCAGCAGCCCAGGTCCTGACTATGGCTACACCTTC. It codes for CASSPGPDYGYTF.

The CDR3 region has the DNA TGTGCCAGCAGCTCTAGGACAGGGAGCTACAATGAGCAGTTCTTC. Translated, it gives CASSSRTGSYNEQFF. The V and J genes are TRBV7-9 and TRBJ2-1; TRBD1 agrees at 8 bases. The CDR3 is 15 amino acids. The germline V gene encodes CDR1 SEHNR and CDR2 FQNEAQ (reference sequence). V shed 4 bases, J shed 3 bases, and the junction held 5 bases outside the gene matches.

The gene calls are TRBV18 and TRBJ1-2, with D possibly being TRBD1 (5 bases). Deletions cut 1 base from V and 1 base from J, with 10 bases between. This CDR3 comprises 15 residues. Germline CDR1 reads KGHSH; CDR2 reads LQKENI. CDR3 sequence (DNA): TGTGCCAGCTCACCACAGCCAGGGTTTAACTATGGCTACACCTTC. It yields the protein CASSPQPGFNYGYTF.

This clone was counted between two and nine times. Here the CDR3 reads CASRTDHYEQYF. The CDR3 nucleotides are TGTGCCAGTAGGACAGACCACTACGAGCAGTACTTC. The rearrangement links TRBV2 to TRBJ2-7, with D maybe TRBD1 (6 bases). Germline assignment: CDR1 SNHLY and CDR2 FYNNEI. The CDR3 is 12 amino acids. The germline V and J ends were trimmed by 9 bases and 3 bases, with 12 bases remaining between them.

The chain links TRBV2 to TRBJ1-1; D not resolved. The CDR3 consists of 14 residues. The germline V gene has CDR1 SNHLY and CDR2 FYNNEI. V gave up 1 base and J gave up 5 bases, with 11 bases separating them. For the CDR3, the DNA is TGTGCCAGCAGTGAAGGACTGCAGAGGACTGAAGCTTTCTTT. Translation: CASSEGLQRTEAFF.

The chain carries TRBV6-5 and TRBJ2-7; D is unclear. This CDR3 comprises 15 residues. Germline CDR1 and CDR2: MNHEY and SVGAGI. V was shortened by 8 bases and J by 2 bases, with 19 bases between the two germline ends. The CDR3 protein is CASGSRTSSTYEQYF. The CDR3 region has the DNA TGTGCCAGCGGCTCTAGAACGTCATCAACCTACGAGCAGTACTTC.

As regards this clone: Germline and junction disagree at one end, which may indicate a read error. The CDR3, as DNA: TGTGTCAGCAGCCGGACTAGCGGGACCTACGAGCAGTACTTC. Protein sequence: CVSSRTSGTYEQYF. The chain uses TRBV28 and TRBJ2-7; 12 bases line up with TRBD2. Germline V gives CDR1 MDHEN, CDR2 SYDVKM. The CDR3 runs to 14 residues.

The chain's CDR3 is CASSLRQGAGNEQFF. The CDR3 DNA is TGTGCCAGCTCACTCCGACAGGGGGCTGGGAATGAGCAGTTCTTC. This sequence joins TRBV18 and TRBJ2-1, with 10 bases identical to TRBD1. Germline V gene data show CDR1 as KGHSH and CDR2 as LQKENI. V trimming: 4 bases; J trimming: 7 bases; junction bases outside the gene matches: 7. The CDR3 runs 15 residues.

The chain couples TRBV4-1 to TRBJ2-7; D perhaps matches TRBD2 (5 bases). V lost 0 bases, J lost 0 bases, and 6 bases lay in between. The CDR3 totals 14 residues. CDR1 and CDR2 (germline): MGHRA, YSYEKL. The CDR3 here is CASSQDEGSYEQYF. CDR3 nucleotides: TGCGCCAGCAGCCAAGACGAGGGCTCCTACGAGCAGTACTTC.

This clone was seen once. CDR3 sequence (DNA): TGTGCCAGTAGAGAGACAGGGAACACCGGGGAGCTGTTTTTT. It translates to CASRETGNTGELFF. This chain links TRBV19 with TRBJ2-2; D possibly corresponds to TRBD1 (6 bases). Trimming took 6 bases from V and 1 from J, leaving 9 bases between them. This CDR3 has 14 residues. Germline V gene sequence: CDR1 LNHDA, CDR2 SQIVND (reference sequence).

The chain carries TRBV7-9 and TRBJ2-2; 8 nucleotides match TRBD1. CDR3 length: 12 amino acids. Germline CDR1 reads SEHNR; CDR2 reads FQNEAQ (reference sequence). The V segment lost 9 bases and the J segment 6 bases; nucleotides outside the gene matches: 3. CDR3 nucleotide sequence: TGTGCCAGACTGACAGGGGCCGGGGAGCTGTTTTTT. Translation: CARLTGAGELFF.

This clone was observed once. The genes are TRBV6-2 or TRBV6-3 and TRBJ1-1; no reliable D call. Between the trimmed V and J ends, which lost 0 bases and 6 bases, there was a span of 8 bases. CDR1 MNHEY and CDR2 SVGEGT come from the germline V gene. This CDR3 spans 13 amino acids. The CDR3 loop reads CASSYSSGPEAFF. The DNA of the CDR3 is TGTGCCAGCAGTTACTCGTCGGGTCCTGAAGCTTTCTTT.

The chain employs TRBV11-3 and TRBJ2-3; 9 bases map to TRBD1. CDR1 and CDR2 (germline): SGHNT, YENEEA. The CDR3 is 18 residues long. The V segment lost 2 bases and the J segment 4 bases; nucleotides outside the gene matches: 13. The CDR3 loop is CASSLSPGQGWDADTQYF. The CDR3 region has the DNA TGTGCCAGCAGCTTATCCCCGGGACAGGGATGGGACGCAGATACGCAGTATTTT.

The chain is built from TRBV15 and TRBJ2-2; 10 bases line up with TRBD2. Germline V CDR1 and CDR2: LNHNV, YYDKDF (reference sequence). With V trimmed by 5 bases and J by 0 bases, 9 bases remained unmatched. The CDR3 loop spans 18 amino acids. This chain's CDR3 is CATSPGLAELPNTGELFF. The DNA of the CDR3 is TGTGCCACCAGCCCAGGACTAGCGGAGCTCCCGAACACCGGGGAGCTGTTTTTT.

The genes are TRBV5-1 and TRBJ2-1, with unresolved D. Germline-derived CDR1 and CDR2 are SGHRS and YFSETQ. This CDR3 comprises 13 residues. Trimming took off 0 bases at V and 8 bases at J, with 9 bases between the two ends. The CDR3 protein is CASSLGVGDEQFF. CDR3 bases: TGCGCCAGCAGCTTGGGGGTTGGAGATGAGCAGTTCTTC.

The V and J genes are TRBV4-3 and TRBJ1-5; D is unclear. Germline-derived CDR1 and CDR2 are LGHNA and YSLEER. This CDR3 spans 16 amino acids. V was clipped by 1 base and J by 0 bases, with 10 bases between them. The CDR3 bases are TGCGCCAGCAGCCAAGGGGCGGGGTATAGCAATCAGCCCCAGCATTTT. Encoded protein: CASSQGAGYSNQPQHF.

The chain recombines TRBV6-5 with TRBJ1-1; maybe TRBD1 (5 bases). V lost 4 bases to trimming and J lost 5 bases, with 11 bases between them. This CDR3 has 13 amino acids. Germline lookup yields CDR1 MNHEY and CDR2 SVGAGI. The CDR3 DNA reads as TGTGCCAGCAGTTCCCGGGGGAAAACTGAAGCTTTCTTT. This codes for CASSSRGKTEAFF.

The chain couples TRBV27 to TRBJ2-2; D is ambiguous. The CDR3 runs 14 residues. Germline assignment: CDR1 MNHEY and CDR2 SMNVEV (reference sequence). Trimming left V 2 bases short and J 1 base short, with 5 bases between. For the CDR3, the DNA is TGTGCCAGCAGTTTAAGACAGAACACCGGGGAGCTGTTTTTT. Amino acid sequence: CASSLRQNTGELFF.